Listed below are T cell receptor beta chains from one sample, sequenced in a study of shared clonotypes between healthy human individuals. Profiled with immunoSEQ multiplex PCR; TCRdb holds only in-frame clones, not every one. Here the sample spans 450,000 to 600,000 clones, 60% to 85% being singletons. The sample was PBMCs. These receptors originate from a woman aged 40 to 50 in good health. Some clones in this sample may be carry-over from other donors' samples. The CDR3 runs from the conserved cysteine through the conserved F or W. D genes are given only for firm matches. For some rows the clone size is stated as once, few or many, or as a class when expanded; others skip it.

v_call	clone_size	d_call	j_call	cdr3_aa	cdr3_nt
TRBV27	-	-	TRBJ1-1	CASSSGITRTEAFF	TGTGCCAGCAGCAGTGGAATCACGCGGACTGAAGCTTTCTTT
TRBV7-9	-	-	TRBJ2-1	CASSSQSSYNEQFF	TGTGCCAGCAGCTCCCAGAGCTCCTACAATGAGCAGTTCTTC
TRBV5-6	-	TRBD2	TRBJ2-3	CASSLGTSGDTDTQYF	TGTGCCAGCAGCTTAGGGACTAGCGGAGACACAGATACGCAGTATTTT
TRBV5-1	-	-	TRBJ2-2	CASSPSQNTGELFF	TGCGCCAGCAGCCCGAGCCAAAACACCGGGGAGCTGTTTTTT
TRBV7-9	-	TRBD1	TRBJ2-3	CASSFSAGGTLTDTQYF	TGTGCCAGCAGCTTTAGTGCAGGGGGAACCCTCACAGATACGCAGTATTTT
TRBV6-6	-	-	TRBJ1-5	CASSTTQGFGNQPQHF	TGTGCCAGCAGTACTACCCAGGGGTTTGGCAATCAGCCCCAGCATTTT
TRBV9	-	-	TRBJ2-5	CASSPPGRSVSETQYF	TGTGCCAGCAGCCCCCCGGGACGGTCGGTCTCGGAGACCCAGTACTTC
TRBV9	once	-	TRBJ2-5	CASSVGQGGQETQYF	TGTGCCAGCAGCGTAGGGCAGGGCGGACAAGAGACCCAGTACTTC
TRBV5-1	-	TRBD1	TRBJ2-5	CASSIGTASQETQYF	TGCGCCAGCAGCATAGGGACAGCGAGCCAAGAGACCCAGTACTTC
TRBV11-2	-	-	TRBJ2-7	CASSPVAGKTYEQYF	TGTGCCAGCAGCCCAGTCGCGGGAAAAACCTACGAGCAGTACTTC
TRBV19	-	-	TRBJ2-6	CASSNRVGANVLTF	TGTGCCAGTAGTAACCGGGTTGGGGCCAACGTCCTGACTTTC
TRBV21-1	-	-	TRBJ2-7	CASSKGRTAPYEQYF	TGTGCCAGCAGCAAAGGGAGGACTGCCCCCTACGAGCAGTACTTC
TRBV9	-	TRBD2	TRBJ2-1	CASSPRLAGVNNEQFF	TGTGCCAGCAGCCCAAGACTAGCGGGAGTAAACAATGAGCAGTTCTTC
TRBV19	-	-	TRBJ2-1	CASSPREPGEQFF	TGTGCCAGTAGTCCACGGGAGCCCGGAGAGCAGTTCTTC
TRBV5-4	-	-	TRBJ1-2	CASSLNRITGYTF	TGTGCCAGCAGCTTGAACAGGATAACCGGCTACACCTTC
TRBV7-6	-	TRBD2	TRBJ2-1	CASSLRGRGSYNEQFF	TGTGCCAGCAGCTTACGCGGGAGGGGTTCCTACAATGAGCAGTTCTTC
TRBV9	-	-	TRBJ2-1	CASSVNNQERTYNEQFF	TGTGCCAGCAGCGTAAACAATCAGGAGAGGACCTACAATGAGCAGTTCTTC
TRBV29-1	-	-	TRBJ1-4	CSVEDLQSEKLFF	TGCAGCGTTGAAGATCTTCAGAGTGAAAAACTGTTTTTT
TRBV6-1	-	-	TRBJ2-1	CASSDTYNEQFF	TGTGCCAGCAGCGACACGTACAATGAGCAGTTCTTC
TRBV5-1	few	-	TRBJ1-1	CASSRTANTEAFF	TGCGCCAGCAGTAGGACAGCTAACACTGAAGCTTTCTTT
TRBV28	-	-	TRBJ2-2	CASSSTMTRVTGELFF	TGTGCCAGCAGTTCCACCATGACGCGAGTCACCGGGGAGCTGTTTTTT
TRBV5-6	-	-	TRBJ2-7	CAGSYKYEQYF	TGTGCCGGCAGCTACAAGTACGAGCAGTACTTC
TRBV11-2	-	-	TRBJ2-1	CASSSRTRNEQFF	TGTGCCAGCAGCTCACGGACGAGGAATGAGCAGTTCTTC
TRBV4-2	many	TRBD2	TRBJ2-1	CASSQEVAGSYNEQFF	TGTGCCAGCAGCCAAGAAGTAGCGGGATCCTACAATGAGCAGTTCTTC
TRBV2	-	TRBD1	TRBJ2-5	CASSEALRDRLETQYF	TGTGCCAGCAGTGAAGCGCTTAGGGACAGGTTGGAGACCCAGTACTTC
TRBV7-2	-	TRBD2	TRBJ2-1	CASSRSGRGVNEQFF	TGTGCCAGCAGTCGTAGCGGGAGGGGAGTCAATGAGCAGTTCTTC
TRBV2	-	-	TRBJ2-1	CASSETGGSYNEQFF	TGTGCCAGCAGTGAAACTGGGGGATCCTACAATGAGCAGTTCTTC
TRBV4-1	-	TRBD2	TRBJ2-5	CASSQTPTSGSRGEQYF	TGCGCCAGCAGCCAAACCCCCACTAGCGGGTCAAGAGGAGAGCAGTACTTC
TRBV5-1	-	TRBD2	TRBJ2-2	CASSSNGLAGGTGELFF	TGCGCCAGCAGCTCGAACGGACTAGCGGGAGGTACCGGGGAGCTGTTTTTT
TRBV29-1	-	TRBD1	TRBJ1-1	CSVRQGTNTEAFF	TGCAGCGTCCGACAGGGGACGAACACTGAAGCTTTCTTT